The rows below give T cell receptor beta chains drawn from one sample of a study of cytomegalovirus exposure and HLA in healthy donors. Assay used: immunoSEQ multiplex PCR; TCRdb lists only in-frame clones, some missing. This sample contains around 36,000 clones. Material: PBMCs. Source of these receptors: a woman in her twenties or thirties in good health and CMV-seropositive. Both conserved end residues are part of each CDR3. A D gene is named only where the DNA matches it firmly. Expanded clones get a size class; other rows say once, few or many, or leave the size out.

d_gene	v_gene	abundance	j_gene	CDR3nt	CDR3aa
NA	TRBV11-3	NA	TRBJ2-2	TGTGCCAGCAGCTTTAATGTGAACACCGGGGAGCTGTTTTTT	CASSFNVNTGELFF
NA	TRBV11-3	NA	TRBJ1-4	TGTGCCAGCAGCTTAGACAGGGCCGAAAAACTGTTTTTT	CASSLDRAEKLFF
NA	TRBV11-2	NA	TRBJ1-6	TGTGCCAGCAGCTTATTCCCGGGCTCCTATAATTCACCCCTCCACTTT	CASSLFPGSYNSPLHF
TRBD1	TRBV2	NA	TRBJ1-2	TGTGCCAGCAGCGGGACAGCAGCTAACTATGGCTACACCTTC	CASSGTAANYGYTF
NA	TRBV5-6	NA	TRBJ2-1	TGTGCCAGCAGCAACTACGCTAATTTCGCCAATGAGCAGTTCTTC	CASSNYANFANEQFF
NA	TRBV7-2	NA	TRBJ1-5	TGTGCCAGCAGCCTAGATACTACAGGGTATCAGCCCCAGCATTTT	CASSLDTTGYQPQHF
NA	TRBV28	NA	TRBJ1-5	TGTGCCAGCAGCCGCGGGACCCCATCCGTTCCCCAGCATTTT	CASSRGTPSVPQHF
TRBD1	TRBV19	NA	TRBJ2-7	TGTGCCAGCGCGGTTTACAGGGGCTCCTACGAGCAGTACTTC	CASAVYRGSYEQYF
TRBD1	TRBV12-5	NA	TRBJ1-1	TGTGCTAGTGGTTGGTTGACAGGGGGGGACACTGAAGCTTTCTTT	CASGWLTGGDTEAFF
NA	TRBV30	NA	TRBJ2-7	TGTGCCTGGATATTGGAGCAGTACTTC	CAWILEQYF
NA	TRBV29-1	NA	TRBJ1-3	TGCAGCGTTGTTCCAGGGGCTGGAAACACCATATATTTT	CSVVPGAGNTIYF
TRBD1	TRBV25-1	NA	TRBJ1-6	TGTGCCAGCAGTGAAGAGGGGACAGGATATAATTCACCCCTCCACTTT	CASSEEGTGYNSPLHF
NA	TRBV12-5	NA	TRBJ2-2	TGTGCTAGTGGTTTGGGGACAGCCTACACCGGGGAGCTGTTTTTT	CASGLGTAYTGELFF
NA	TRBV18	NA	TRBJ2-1	TGTGCCAGCTCACCCTCTGGGAGCGAAGAATCCTACAATGAGCAGTTCTTC	CASSPSGSEESYNEQFF
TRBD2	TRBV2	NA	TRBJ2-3	TGTGCCAGCAGTACTAGCGGGGGGGGCACAGATACGCAGTATTTT	CASSTSGGGTDTQYF
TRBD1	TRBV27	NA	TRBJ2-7	TGTGCCAGCAGTTCCTTAGCAGGGGGCTACGAGCAGTACTTC	CASSSLAGGYEQYF
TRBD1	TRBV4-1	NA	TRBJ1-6	TGCGCCAGCAGCCAAGAAGACAGGGGGGCTTCACCCCTCCACTTT	CASSQEDRGASPLHF
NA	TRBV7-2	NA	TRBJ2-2	TGTGCCAGCAGCTCGGACATCTTGACCGGGGAGCTGTTTTTT	CASSSDILTGELFF
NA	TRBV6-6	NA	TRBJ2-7	TGTGCCAGCAGTCCCGGGGTTTACGAGCAGTACTTC	CASSPGVYEQYF
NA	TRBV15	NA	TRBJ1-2	TGTGCCACCAGCAGAGAAATTGGGTCTTTCCCAGGGCCCTATGGCTACACCTTC	CATSREIGSFPGPYGYTF
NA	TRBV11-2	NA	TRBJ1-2	TGTGCCAGCAGCTTAGTTATCCCAGGGTTTGGCTACACCTTC	CASSLVIPGFGYTF
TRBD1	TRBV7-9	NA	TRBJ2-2	TGTGCCAGCAGTCGACAGGGGGCCCCATCCACCGGGGAGCTGTTTTTT	CASSRQGAPSTGELFF
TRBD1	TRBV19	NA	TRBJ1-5	TGTGCCAGTAGTAGCGGACAGGGACGGAATCAGCCCCAGCATTTT	CASSSGQGRNQPQHF
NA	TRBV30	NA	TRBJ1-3	TGTGCCTGGAAGAGTAAGAACCGGTCCGCGGGGCGTTTT	CAWKSKNRSAGRF
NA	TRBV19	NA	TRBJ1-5	TGTGCCAGTAAAGAGGTGGCGGGTCAGCCCCAGCATTTT	CASKEVAGQPQHF
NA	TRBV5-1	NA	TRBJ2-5	TGCGCCAGCAGTTACGACAAGCCCCAAGAGACCCAGTACTTC	CASSYDKPQETQYF
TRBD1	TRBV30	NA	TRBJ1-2	TGTGCCTGGAGTAACCGAGACAGGGGATATGGCTACACCTTC	CAWSNRDRGYGYTF
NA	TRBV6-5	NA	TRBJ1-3	TGTGCCAGCAGTTACTCTGGGACACCTGGAAACACCATATATTTT	CASSYSGTPGNTIYF
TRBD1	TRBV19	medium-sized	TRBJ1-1	TGTGCCAGTTCCGGACAGGGGGACACTGAAGCTTTCTTT	CASSGQGDTEAFF
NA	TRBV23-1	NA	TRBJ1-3	TGCGCCAGCAAACGGATCATTTGGGAGAGCCCATCTCTGGTTTTTGCTTCGGGAAACACCATATATTTT	CASKRIIWESPSLVFASGNTIYF
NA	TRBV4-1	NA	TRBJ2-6	TGCGCCAGCAGCCAATGGACAGCTGGGGCCAACGTCCTGACTTTC	CASSQWTAGANVLTF
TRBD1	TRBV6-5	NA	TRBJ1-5	TGTGCCAGCAGGAACCGGGACAGACATCAGCCCCAGCATTTT	CASRNRDRHQPQHF
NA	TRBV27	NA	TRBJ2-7	TGTGCCAGCAGTCTTTGGAGGGGCTACGAGCAGTACTTC	CASSLWRGYEQYF
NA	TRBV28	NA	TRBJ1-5	TGTGCCAGTAGTTTATCGGGTGCCGGTCAGCCCCAGCATTTT	CASSLSGAGQPQHF
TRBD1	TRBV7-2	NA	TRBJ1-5	TGTGCCAGCAGCTGGACAGGGGGGACGCAGCCCCAGCATTTT	CASSWTGGTQPQHF
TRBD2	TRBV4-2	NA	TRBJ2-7	TGTGCCAGCAGCCAAGATTCAACAGCGGGGGCGTACGAGCAGTACTTC	CASSQDSTAGAYEQYF
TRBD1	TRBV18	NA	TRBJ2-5	TGTGCCAGCTCACCAAGGACAGGGGGCGAAGAGACCCAGTACTTC	CASSPRTGGEETQYF
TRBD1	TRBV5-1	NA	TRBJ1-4	TGCGCCAGCAGGGACAGGGTAGGAACTAATGAAAAACTGTTTTTT	CASRDRVGTNEKLFF
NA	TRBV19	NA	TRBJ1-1	TGTGCCAGTAGTATTGGCTGGGGGCAGAATTGGGCTGAAGCTTTCTTT	CASSIGWGQNWAEAFF
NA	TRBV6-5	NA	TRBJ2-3	TGTGCCAGCAGTTCCCCGACAGGCCACGATACGCAGTATTTT	CASSSPTGHDTQYF
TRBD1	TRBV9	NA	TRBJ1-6	TGTGCCAGCAGCGCGGCTAATACAGGGGTAGGCTCACCCCTCCACTTT	CASSAANTGVGSPLHF
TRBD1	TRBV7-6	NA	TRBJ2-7	TGTGCCAGCAGCCCCCTTAGGGGGACAGGGAGCTCCTACGAGCAGTACTTC	CASSPLRGTGSSYEQYF
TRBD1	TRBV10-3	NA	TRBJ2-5	TGTGCCATCAGCGAGACAGGGGGCCAAGAGACCCAGTACTTC	CAISETGGQETQYF
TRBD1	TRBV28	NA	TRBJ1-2	TGTGCCAGCAGTGCTCGGGACAGGGGCTACACCTTC	CASSARDRGYTF
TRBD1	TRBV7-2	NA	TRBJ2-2	TGTGCCAGCAGCTCAGGGGACAGGACCTGGGGGACCGGGGAGCTGTTTTTT	CASSSGDRTWGTGELFF
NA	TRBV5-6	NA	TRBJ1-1	TGTGCCAGCAGCCAGGATGGGCAGGGAGCTTTCTTT	CASSQDGQGAFF
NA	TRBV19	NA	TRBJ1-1	TGTGCCAGCATGGGGAGTGGCACTGAAGCTTTCTTT	CASMGSGTEAFF
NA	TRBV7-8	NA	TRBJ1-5	TGTGCCAGCAGCTTAGGGCAGATTAATCAGCCCCAGCATTTT	CASSLGQINQPQHF
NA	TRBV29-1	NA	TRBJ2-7	TGCAGCGTTGAATCCACGGGTAGTCCCCACGAGCAGTACTTC	CSVESTGSPHEQYF
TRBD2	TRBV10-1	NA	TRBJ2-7	TGCGCCACTCGCGGGGGGGCCGGTTCTGGCGAGCAGTACTTC	CATRGGAGSGEQYF
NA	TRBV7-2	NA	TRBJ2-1	TGTGCCAGCAGCTCGCCTGGGGGGAATGAGCAGTTCTTC	CASSSPGGNEQFF
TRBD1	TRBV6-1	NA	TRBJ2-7	TGTGCCAGCAGTGGTTACCGGGACAGCTCCTACGAGCAGTACTTC	CASSGYRDSSYEQYF